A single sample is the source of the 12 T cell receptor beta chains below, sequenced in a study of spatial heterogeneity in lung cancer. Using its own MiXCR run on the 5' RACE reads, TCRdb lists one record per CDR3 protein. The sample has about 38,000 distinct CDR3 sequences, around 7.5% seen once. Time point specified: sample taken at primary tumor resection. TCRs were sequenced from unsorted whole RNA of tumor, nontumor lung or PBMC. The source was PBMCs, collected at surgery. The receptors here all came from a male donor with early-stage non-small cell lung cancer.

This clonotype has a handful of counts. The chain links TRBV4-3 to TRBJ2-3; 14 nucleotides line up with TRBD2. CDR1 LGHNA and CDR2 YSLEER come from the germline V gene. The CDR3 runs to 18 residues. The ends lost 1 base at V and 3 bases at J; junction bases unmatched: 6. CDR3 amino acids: CASSQARGTSGGTDTQYF. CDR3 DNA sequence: TGCGCCAGCAGCCAAGCCCGGGGGACTAGCGGGGGAACAGATACGCAGTATTTT.

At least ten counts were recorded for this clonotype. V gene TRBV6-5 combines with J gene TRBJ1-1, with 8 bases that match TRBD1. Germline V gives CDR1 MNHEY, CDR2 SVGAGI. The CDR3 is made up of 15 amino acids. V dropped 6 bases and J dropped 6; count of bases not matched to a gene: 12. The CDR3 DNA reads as TGTGCCAGCAGCCCCATGGCAGGGGGCAAAGCTGAAGCTTTCTTT. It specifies CASSPMAGGKAEAFF.

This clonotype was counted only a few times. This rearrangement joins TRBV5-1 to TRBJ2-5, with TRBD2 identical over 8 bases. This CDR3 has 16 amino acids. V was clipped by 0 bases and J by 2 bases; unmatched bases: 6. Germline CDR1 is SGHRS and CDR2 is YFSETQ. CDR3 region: CASSLAGGTTQETQYF. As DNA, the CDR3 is TGCGCCAGCAGCTTGGCGGGGGGGACGACTCAAGAGACCCAGTACTTC.

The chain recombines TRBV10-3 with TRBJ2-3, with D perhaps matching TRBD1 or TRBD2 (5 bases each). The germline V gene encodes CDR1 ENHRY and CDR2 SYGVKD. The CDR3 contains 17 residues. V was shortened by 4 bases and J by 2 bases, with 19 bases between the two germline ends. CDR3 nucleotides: TGTGCCATCAGTGCGCCTCGGGACGGGGATTACACAGATACGCAGTATTTT. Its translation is CAISAPRDGDYTDTQYF.

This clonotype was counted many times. The CDR3 DNA follows: TGTGCCAGCAGCCAAGTGCAGAGAGCTAACTATGGCTACACCTTC. Its translation: CASSQVQRANYGYTF. The chain employs TRBV3-1 and TRBJ1-2, with D uncertain. Trimming removed 1 base from V and 0 bases from J, with 9 bases in between. The CDR3 consists of 15 residues. CDR1 is LGHDT and CDR2 is YNNKEL in the germline V gene (reference sequence).

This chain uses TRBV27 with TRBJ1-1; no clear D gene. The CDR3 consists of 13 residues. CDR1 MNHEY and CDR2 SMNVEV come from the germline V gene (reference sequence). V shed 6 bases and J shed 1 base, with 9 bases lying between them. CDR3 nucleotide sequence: TGTGCCAGCAGCGGACGGGGGAACACTGAAGCTTTCTTT. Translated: CASSGRGNTEAFF.

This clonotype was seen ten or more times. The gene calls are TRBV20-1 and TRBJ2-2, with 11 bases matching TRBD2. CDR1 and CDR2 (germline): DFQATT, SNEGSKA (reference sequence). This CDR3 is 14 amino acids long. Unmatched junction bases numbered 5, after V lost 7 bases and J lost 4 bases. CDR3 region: CSVGTSGFTGELFF. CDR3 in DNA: TGCAGTGTTGGGACTAGCGGCTTCACCGGGGAGCTGTTTTTT.

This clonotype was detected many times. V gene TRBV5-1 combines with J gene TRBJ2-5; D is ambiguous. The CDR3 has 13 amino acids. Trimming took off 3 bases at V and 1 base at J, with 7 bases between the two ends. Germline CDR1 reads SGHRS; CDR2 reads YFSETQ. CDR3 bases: TGCGCCAGCAGCTCCCGGGCCCAAGAGACCCAGTACTTC. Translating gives CASSSRAQETQYF.

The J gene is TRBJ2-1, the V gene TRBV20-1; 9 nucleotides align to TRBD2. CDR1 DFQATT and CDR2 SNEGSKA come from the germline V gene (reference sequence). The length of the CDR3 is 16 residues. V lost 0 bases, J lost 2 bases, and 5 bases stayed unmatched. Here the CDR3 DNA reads TGCAGTGCTAGAGACCTGCGGGGGGGCCCCTACAATGAGCAGTTCTTC. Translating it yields CSARDLRGGPYNEQFF.

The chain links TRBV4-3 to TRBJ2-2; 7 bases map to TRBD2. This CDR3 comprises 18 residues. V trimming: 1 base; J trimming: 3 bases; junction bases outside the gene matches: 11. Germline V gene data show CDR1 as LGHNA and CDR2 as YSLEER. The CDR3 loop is CASSQASGLAGDTGELFF. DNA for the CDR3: TGCGCCAGCAGCCAAGCCTCTGGGTTGGCGGGAGACACCGGGGAGCTGTTTTTT.

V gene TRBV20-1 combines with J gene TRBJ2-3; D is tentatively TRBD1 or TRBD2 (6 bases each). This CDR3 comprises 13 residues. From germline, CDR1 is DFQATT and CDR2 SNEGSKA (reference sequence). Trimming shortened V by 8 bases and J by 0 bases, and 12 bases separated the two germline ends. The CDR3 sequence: CSLGGHSTDTQYF. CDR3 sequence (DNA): TGCAGTCTTGGGGGGCACAGCACAGATACGCAGTATTTT.

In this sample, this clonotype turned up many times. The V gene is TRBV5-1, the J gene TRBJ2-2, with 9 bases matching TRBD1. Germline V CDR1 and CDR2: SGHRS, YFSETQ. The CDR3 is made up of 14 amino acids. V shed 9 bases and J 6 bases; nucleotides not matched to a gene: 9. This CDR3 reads CATKPGQGSGELFF. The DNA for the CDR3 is TGCGCCACCAAACCGGGACAGGGATCCGGGGAGCTGTTTTTT.